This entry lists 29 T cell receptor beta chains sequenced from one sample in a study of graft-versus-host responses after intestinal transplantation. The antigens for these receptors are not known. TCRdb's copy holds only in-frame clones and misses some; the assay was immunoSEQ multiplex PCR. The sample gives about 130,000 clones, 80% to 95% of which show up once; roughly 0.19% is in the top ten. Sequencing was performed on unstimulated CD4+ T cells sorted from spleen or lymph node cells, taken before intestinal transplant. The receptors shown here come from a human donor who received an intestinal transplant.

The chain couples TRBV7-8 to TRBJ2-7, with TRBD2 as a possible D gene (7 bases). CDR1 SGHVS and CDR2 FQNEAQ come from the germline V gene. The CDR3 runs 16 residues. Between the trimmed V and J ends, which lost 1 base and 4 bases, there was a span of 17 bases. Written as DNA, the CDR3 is TGTGCCAGCAGCTTAGTGGGGGCTAGCGGATGGTACGAGCAGTACTTC. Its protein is CASSLVGASGWYEQYF.

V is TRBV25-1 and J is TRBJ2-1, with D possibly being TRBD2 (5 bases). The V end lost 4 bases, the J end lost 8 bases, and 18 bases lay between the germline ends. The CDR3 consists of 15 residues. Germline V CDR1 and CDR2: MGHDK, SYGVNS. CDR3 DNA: TGTGCCAGCAGTGCGGGGTTATTAACCTCCCATGAGCAGTTCTTC. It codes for CASSAGLLTSHEQFF. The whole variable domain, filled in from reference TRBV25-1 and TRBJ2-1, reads EADIYQTPRYLVIGTGKKITLECSQTMGHDKMYWYQQDPGMELHLIHYSYGVNSTEKGDLSSESTVSRIRTEHFPLTLESARPSHTSQYLCASSAGLLTSHEQFFGPGTRLTVL.

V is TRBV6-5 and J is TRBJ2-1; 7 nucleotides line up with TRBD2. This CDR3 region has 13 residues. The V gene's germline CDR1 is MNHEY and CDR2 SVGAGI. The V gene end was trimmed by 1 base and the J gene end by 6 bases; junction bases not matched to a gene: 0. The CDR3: CASSYWGGNEQFF. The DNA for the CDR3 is TGTGCCAGCAGTTACTGGGGGGGCAATGAGCAGTTCTTC.

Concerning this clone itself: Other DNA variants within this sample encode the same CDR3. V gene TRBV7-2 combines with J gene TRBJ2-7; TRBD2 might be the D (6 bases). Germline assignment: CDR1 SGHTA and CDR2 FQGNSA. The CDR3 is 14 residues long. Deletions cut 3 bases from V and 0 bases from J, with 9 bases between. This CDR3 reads CASSFGGSSYEQYF. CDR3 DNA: TGTGCCAGCAGCTTTGGAGGGTCCTCCTACGAGCAGTACTTC. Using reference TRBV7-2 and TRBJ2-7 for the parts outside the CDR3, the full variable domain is GAGVSQSPSNKVTEKGKDVELRCDPISGHTALYWYRQSLGQGLEFLIYFQGNSAPDKSGLPSDRFSAERTGGSVSTLTIQRTQQEDSAVYLCASSFGGSSYEQYFGPGTRLTVT.

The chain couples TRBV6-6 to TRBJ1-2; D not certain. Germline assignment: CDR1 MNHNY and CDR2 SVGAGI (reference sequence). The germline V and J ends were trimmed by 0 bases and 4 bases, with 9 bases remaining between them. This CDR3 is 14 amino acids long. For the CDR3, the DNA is TGTGCCAGCAGTTACTCGGCGGACCTCTATGGCTACACCTTC. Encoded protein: CASSYSADLYGYTF.

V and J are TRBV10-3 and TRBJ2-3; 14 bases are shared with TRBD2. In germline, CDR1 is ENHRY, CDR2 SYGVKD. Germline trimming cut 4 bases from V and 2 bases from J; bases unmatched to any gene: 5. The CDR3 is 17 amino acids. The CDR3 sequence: CAISGLAGGLVTDTQYF. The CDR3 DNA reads TGTGCCATCAGTGGACTAGCGGGAGGGCTGGTCACAGATACGCAGTATTTT.

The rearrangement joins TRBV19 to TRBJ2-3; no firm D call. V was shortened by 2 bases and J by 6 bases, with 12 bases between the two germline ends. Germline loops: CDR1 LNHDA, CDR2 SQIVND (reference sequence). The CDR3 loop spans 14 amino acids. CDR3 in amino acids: CASSILESTDTQYF. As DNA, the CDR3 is TGTGCCAGTAGTATACTAGAGTCTACGGATACGCAGTATTTT.

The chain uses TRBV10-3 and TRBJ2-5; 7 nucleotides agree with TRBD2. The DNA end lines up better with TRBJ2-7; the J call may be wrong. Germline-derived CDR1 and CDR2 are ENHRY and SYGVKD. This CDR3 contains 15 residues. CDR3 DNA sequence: TGTGCCATCAGCGAAGGGAGACTAGCTGGGTCCGAGCAGTACTTC. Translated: CAISEGRLAGSEQYF.

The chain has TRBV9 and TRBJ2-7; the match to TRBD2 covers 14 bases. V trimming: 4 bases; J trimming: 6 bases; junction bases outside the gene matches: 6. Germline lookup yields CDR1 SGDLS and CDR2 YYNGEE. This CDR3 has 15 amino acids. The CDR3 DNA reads TGTGCCAGCAGCATGGGACTAGCGGGAGAGGTCGAGCAGTACTTC. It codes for CASSMGLAGEVEQYF.

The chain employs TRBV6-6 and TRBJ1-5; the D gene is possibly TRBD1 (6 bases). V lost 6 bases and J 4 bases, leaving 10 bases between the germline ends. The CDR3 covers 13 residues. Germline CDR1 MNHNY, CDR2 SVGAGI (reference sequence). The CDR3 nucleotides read TGTGCCAGCAGCCGACAGGCTAATCAGCCCCAGCATTTT. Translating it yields CASSRQANQPQHF.

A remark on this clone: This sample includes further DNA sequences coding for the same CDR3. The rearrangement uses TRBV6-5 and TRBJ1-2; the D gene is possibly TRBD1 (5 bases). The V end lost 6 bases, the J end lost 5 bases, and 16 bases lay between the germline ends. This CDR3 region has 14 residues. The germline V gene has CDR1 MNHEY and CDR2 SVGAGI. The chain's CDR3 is CASSQGARGYGYTF. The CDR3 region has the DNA TGTGCCAGCAGCCAAGGGGCCCGCGGGTATGGCTACACCTTC.

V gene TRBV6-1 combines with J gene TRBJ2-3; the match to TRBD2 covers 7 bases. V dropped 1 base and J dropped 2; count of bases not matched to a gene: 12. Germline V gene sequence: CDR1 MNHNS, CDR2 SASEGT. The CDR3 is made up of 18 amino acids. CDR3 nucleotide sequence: TGTGCCAGCAGTGAAGTAATTTCAGCGGGAACCGACACAGATACGCAGTATTTT. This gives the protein CASSEVISAGTDTDTQYF.

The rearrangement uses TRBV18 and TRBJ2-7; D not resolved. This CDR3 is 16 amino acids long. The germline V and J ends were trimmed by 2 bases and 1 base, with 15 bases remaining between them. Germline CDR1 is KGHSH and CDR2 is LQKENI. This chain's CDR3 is CASSPSAHSISYEQYF. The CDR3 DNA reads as TGTGCCAGCTCACCATCGGCTCATTCTATATCCTACGAGCAGTACTTC.

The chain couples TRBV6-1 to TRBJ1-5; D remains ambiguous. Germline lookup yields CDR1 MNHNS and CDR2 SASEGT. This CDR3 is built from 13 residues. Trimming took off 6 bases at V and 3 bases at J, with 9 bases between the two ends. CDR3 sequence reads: CASSRQTNQPQHF. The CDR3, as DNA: TGTGCCAGCAGCAGACAAACCAATCAGCCCCAGCATTTT.

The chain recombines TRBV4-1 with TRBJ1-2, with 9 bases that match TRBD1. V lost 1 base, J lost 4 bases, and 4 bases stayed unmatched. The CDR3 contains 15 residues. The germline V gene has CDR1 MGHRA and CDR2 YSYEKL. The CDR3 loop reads CASSQGGQGIYGYTF. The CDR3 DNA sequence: TGCGCCAGCAGCCAAGGTGGACAGGGGATCTATGGCTACACCTTC.

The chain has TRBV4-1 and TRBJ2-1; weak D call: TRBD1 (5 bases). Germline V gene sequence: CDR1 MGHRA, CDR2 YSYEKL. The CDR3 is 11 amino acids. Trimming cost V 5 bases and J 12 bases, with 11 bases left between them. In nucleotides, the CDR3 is TGCGCCAGCAGCAGTAGGGGTAGGCAGTTCTTC. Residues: CASSSRGRQFF.

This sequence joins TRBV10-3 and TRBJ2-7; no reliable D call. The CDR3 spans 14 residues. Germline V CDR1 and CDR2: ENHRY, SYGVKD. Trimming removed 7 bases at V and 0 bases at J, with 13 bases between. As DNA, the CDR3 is TGTGCCATCAATAAAGGAGAGCGCTCCTACGAGCAGTACTTC. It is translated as CAINKGERSYEQYF.

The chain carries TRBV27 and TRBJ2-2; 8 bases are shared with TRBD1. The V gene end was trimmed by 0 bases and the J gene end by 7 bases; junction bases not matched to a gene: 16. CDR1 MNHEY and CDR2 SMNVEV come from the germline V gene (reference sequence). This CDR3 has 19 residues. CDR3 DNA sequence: TGTGCCAGCAGTTTATCGCTCGGAGTCCGGACAGGGTTATACGGGGAGCTGTTTTTT. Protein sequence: CASSLSLGVRTGLYGELFF.

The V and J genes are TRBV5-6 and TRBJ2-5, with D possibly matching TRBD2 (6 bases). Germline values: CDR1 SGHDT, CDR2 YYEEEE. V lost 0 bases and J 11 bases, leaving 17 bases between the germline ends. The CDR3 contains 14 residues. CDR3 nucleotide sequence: TGTGCCAGCAGCTTGGGCCCAGCAGGGAGGCAGCAGTACTTC. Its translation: CASSLGPAGRQQYF.

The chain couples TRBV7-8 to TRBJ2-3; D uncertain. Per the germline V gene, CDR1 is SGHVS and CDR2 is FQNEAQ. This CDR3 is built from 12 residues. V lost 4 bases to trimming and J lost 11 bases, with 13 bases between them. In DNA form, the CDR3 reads TGTGCCAGCAGCTACCCTGAAGGTGGGCAGTATTTT. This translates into CASSYPEGGQYF. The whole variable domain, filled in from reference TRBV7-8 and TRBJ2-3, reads GAGVSQSPRYKVAKRGQDVALRCDPISGHVSLFWYQQALGQGPEFLTYFQNEAQLDKSGLPSDRFFAERPEGSVSTLKIQRTQQEDSAVYLCASSYPEGGQYFGPGTRLTVL.

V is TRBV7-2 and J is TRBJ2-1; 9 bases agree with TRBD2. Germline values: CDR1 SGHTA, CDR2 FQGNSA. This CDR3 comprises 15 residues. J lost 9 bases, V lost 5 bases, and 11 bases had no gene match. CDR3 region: CASSRRTSVGGEQFF. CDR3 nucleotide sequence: TGTGCCAGCAGCCGACGGACTAGCGTTGGTGGTGAGCAGTTCTTC.

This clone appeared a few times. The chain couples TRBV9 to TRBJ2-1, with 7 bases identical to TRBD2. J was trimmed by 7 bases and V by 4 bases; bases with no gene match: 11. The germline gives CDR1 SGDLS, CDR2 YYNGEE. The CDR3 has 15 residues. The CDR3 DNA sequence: TGTGCCAGCAGCTCCAATGGGGGGGGTTGGAATGAGCAGTTCTTC. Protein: CASSSNGGGWNEQFF.

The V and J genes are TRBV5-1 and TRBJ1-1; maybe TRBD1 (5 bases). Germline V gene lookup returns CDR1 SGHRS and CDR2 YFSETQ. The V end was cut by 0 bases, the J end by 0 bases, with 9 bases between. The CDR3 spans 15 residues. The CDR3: CASSLVSGVNTEAFF. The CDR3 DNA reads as TGCGCCAGCAGCTTGGTCTCGGGGGTGAACACTGAAGCTTTCTTT.

The CDR3 DNA follows: TGTGCCAGTAGGAGGGCAGGGATGGAGACCCAGTACTTC. This encodes CASRRAGMETQYF. This chain links TRBV19 with TRBJ2-5, with D possibly being TRBD1 or TRBD2 (5 bases each). Trimming shortened V by 6 bases and J by 5 bases, and 13 bases separated the two germline ends. The CDR3 consists of 13 residues. CDR1 and CDR2 (germline): LNHDA, SQIVND (reference sequence).

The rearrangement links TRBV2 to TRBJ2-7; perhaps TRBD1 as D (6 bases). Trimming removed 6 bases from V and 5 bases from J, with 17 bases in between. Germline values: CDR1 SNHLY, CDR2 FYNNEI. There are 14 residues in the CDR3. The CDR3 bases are TGTGCCAGCAGGCCCACGGACAGTCCCCACGAGCAGTACTTC. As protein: CASRPTDSPHEQYF. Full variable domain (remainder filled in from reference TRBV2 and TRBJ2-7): EPEVTQTPSHQVTQMGQEVILRCVPISNHLYFYWYRQILGQKVEFLVSFYNNEISEKSEIFDDQFSVERPDGSNFTLKIRSTKLEDSAMYFCASRPTDSPHEQYFGPGTRLTVT.

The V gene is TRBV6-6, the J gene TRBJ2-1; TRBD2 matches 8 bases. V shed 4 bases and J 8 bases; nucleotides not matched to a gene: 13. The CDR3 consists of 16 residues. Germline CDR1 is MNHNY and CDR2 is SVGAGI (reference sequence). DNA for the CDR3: TGTGCCAGCAGTTCGCCCAGCGGGAGTATTTTCGATGAGCAGTTCTTC. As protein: CASSSPSGSIFDEQFF.

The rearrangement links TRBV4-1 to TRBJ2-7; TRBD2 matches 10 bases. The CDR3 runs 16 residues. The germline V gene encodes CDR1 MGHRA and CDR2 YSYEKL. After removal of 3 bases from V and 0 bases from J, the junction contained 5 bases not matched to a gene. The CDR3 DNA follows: TGCGCCAGCAGCCATACCGGGACTAGCGACTCCTACGAGCAGTACTTC. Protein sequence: CASSHTGTSDSYEQYF.

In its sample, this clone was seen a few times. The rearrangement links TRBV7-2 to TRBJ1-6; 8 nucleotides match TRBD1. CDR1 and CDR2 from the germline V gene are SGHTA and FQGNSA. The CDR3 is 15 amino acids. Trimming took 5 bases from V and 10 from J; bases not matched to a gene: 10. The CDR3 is CASSRETGEDSPLHF. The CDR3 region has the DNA TGTGCCAGCAGCAGAGAGACAGGGGAAGACTCACCCCTCCACTTT.

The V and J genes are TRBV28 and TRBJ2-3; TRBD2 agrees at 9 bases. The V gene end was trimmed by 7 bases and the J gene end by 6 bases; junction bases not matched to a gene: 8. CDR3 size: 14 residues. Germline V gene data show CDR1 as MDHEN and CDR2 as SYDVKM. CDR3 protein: CASTKAGGMDTQYF. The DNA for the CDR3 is TGTGCCAGCACTAAAGCGGGAGGAATGGATACGCAGTATTTT.